The 32 T cell receptor beta chains presented below share a single source sample, sequenced in a study of regulatory T cells in long-lasting Graves disease. Time point: persistent/refractory GD, antithyroid drugs over 5 years with positive TRAb. RNA extracted from PBMCs served as the sequencing template. iRepertoire HTBI primers and Arm-PCR of CDR3 regions built TCR beta libraries. TCRdb analysed the multiplex PCR reads with MiXCR anew, one entry per CDR3 protein. The table shows approximately 360,000 distinct CDR3 sequences, with roughly 25% occurring only once. This specimen was peripheral blood mononuclear cells (PBMCs), taken when the disease was refractory, from a patient treated with antithyroid drugs. All receptors derive from a woman in her 40s with Graves disease.

The rearrangement links TRBV27 to TRBJ1-5, with TRBD1 matching 7 bases. V lost 1 base, J lost 6 bases, and 12 bases stayed unmatched. This CDR3 comprises 17 residues. Germline CDR1 MNHEY, CDR2 SMNVEV (reference sequence). As DNA, the CDR3 is TGTGCCAGCAGTTTATTCCGAGACTCCTCAGGGGGTCAGCCCCAGCATTTT. It encodes CASSLFRDSSGGQPQHF.

V gene TRBV7-9 combines with J gene TRBJ1-2; D may be TRBD1 (6 bases). The germline V and J ends were trimmed by 5 bases and 0 bases, with 16 bases remaining between them. The CDR3 sequence is 16 residues long. Germline CDR1 is SEHNR and CDR2 is FQNEAQ (reference sequence). CDR3 amino acids: CASSQTGTRANYGYTF. The CDR3 bases are TGTGCCAGCAGCCAAACAGGGACTAGAGCTAACTATGGCTACACCTTC.

The table lists this clonotype with many counts. The V and J genes are TRBV11-2 and TRBJ1-1, with D perhaps matching TRBD1 (5 bases). The CDR3 sequence is 15 residues long. Trimming took 0 bases from V and 4 from J, leaving 12 bases between them. CDR1 is SGHAT, CDR2 FQNNGV, per germline. The chain's CDR3 is CASSLEPGRGTEAFF. The CDR3 DNA is TGTGCCAGCAGCTTAGAGCCGGGGAGGGGCACTGAAGCTTTCTTT.

The chain links TRBV5-6 to TRBJ1-3; D is unclear. The CDR3 contains 16 residues. Trimming took 3 bases from V and 0 from J, leaving 13 bases between them. Looked up from germline, CDR1 is SGHDT and CDR2 is YYEEEE. CDR3 sequence (DNA): TGTGCCAGCAGCTACTACGGGGTTCTCTCTGGAAACACCATATATTTT. Its translation: CASSYYGVLSGNTIYF.

V and J are TRBV2 and TRBJ1-6; D not certain. The CDR3 extends over 13 amino acids. V dropped 4 bases and J dropped 11 bases, with 12 bases sitting between them. Germline V gene sequence: CDR1 SNHLY, CDR2 FYNNEI. CDR3 DNA: TGTGCCAGCAGTGGTCTCCCCCTGGCACCCCTCCACTTT. Translating gives CASSGLPLAPLHF.

In this sample, this clonotype turned up many times. The V and J genes are TRBV2 and TRBJ1-2, with D unclear. Per germline, CDR1 SNHLY and CDR2 FYNNEI. The CDR3 is made up of 12 amino acids. Between the trimmed V and J ends, which lost 5 bases and 6 bases, there was a span of 10 bases. The CDR3 nucleotides read TGTGCCAGCAGTACCCCCCGTGATGGCTACACCTTC. This gives the protein CASSTPRDGYTF.

This chain connects TRBV6-1 to TRBJ2-7; possibly TRBD1 for D (6 bases). The length of the CDR3 is 13 residues. The germline CDR1 and CDR2 sequences are MNHNS and SASEGT. V was shortened by 5 bases and J by 3 bases, with 11 bases between the two germline ends. CDR3 sequence: CASSKYRDYEQYF. The CDR3 region has the DNA TGTGCCAGCAGTAAATACAGGGACTACGAGCAGTACTTC.

This clonotype has at least ten counts. V and J are TRBV29-1 and TRBJ2-7; 7 bases are shared with TRBD1. The ends lost 6 bases at V and 2 bases at J; junction bases unmatched: 4. CDR1 is SQVTM and CDR2 is ANQGSEA in the germline V gene. The CDR3 extends over 12 amino acids. The CDR3 region is CSVLTGTYEQYF. The CDR3 DNA reads TGCAGCGTCCTGACAGGGACCTACGAGCAGTACTTC.

This clonotype was seen only a few times. This chain links TRBV14 with TRBJ2-2; 7 bases map to TRBD2. There are 15 residues in the CDR3. Germline trimming cut 5 bases from V and 2 bases from J; bases unmatched to any gene: 5. The germline CDR1 and CDR2 sequences are SGHDN and FVKESK. The CDR3 protein is CASSAGVTNTGELFF. CDR3 nucleotide sequence: TGTGCCAGCAGCGCGGGGGTTACCAACACCGGGGAGCTGTTTTTT.

This clonotype was seen ten or more times. J is TRBJ1-1 and V is TRBV10-3, with 7 bases fitting TRBD1. Trimming at V came to 2 bases and at J to 8 bases, leaving 11 bases not matched to a gene. The germline V gene encodes CDR1 ENHRY and CDR2 SYGVKD. The CDR3 extends over 15 amino acids. The CDR3: CAISEEDRHIKEAFF. In nucleotides, the CDR3 is TGTGCCATCAGTGAGGAGGACAGGCACATAAAGGAAGCTTTCTTT.

The sample holds many counts of this clonotype. The genes are TRBV6-5 and TRBJ2-7, with 11 bases matching TRBD2. V lost 0 bases and J lost 7; bases outside the gene matches: 11. Germline loops: CDR1 MNHEY, CDR2 SVGAGI. The CDR3 is made up of 17 amino acids. The CDR3 reads CASSYSLAGVGAREQYF. The CDR3 DNA reads TGTGCCAGCAGTTACTCACTAGCGGGAGTTGGGGCGAGGGAGCAGTACTTC.

This clonotype occurred many times. The V and J genes are TRBV6-5 and TRBJ2-2; D gene ambiguous. The CDR3 has 15 residues. V was trimmed by 0 bases and J by 1 base, leaving 6 bases between them. The V gene's germline CDR1 is MNHEY and CDR2 SVGAGI. In DNA, the CDR3 is TGTGCCAGCAGTTACTCGAGACAGAACACCGGGGAGCTGTTTTTT. The encoded protein is CASSYSRQNTGELFF.

This clonotype has a handful of counts. V and J are TRBV20-1 and TRBJ2-2, with a possible D match to TRBD2 (5 bases). The germline V gene has CDR1 DFQATT and CDR2 SNEGSKA (reference sequence). V lost 2 bases and J 5 bases, leaving 12 bases between the germline ends. This CDR3 is 14 amino acids long. The CDR3 bases are TGCAGTGCTAGAACCAGAGGGCCGACCGGGGAGCTGTTTTTT. This encodes CSARTRGPTGELFF.

The chain is built from TRBV18 and TRBJ1-1; D ambiguous. Between the trimmed V and J ends, which lost 7 bases and 1 base, there was a span of 10 bases. The CDR3 is made up of 13 amino acids. Germline CDR1 and CDR2: KGHSH and LQKENI. The DNA of the CDR3 is TGTGCCAGCTTCCAGAAGACGAACACTGAAGCTTTCTTT. It is translated as CASFQKTNTEAFF.

The gene calls are TRBV7-9 and TRBJ1-1; D ambiguous. This CDR3 contains 15 residues. Germline lookup yields CDR1 SEHNR and CDR2 FQNEAQ (reference sequence). Trimming left V 5 bases short and J 6 bases short, with 19 bases between. CDR3 amino acids: CASSEGGRLTAEAFF. As DNA, the CDR3 is TGTGCCAGCAGCGAAGGCGGAAGGCTTACAGCTGAAGCTTTCTTT. Using reference TRBV7-9 and TRBJ1-1 for the parts outside the CDR3, the full variable domain is DTGVSQNPRHKITKRGQNVTFRCDPISEHNRLYWYRQTLGQGPEFLTYFQNEAQLEKSRLLSDRFSAERPKGSFSTLEIQRTEQGDSAMYLCASSEGGRLTAEAFFGQGTRLTVV.

This clonotype turned up a few times. The chain couples TRBV10-3 to TRBJ2-5; 15 positions agree with TRBD2. The CDR3 runs 17 residues. The trim removed 0 bases at V and 7 bases at J, leaving 6 bases unmatched. Germline V gene lookup returns CDR1 ENHRY and CDR2 SYGVKD. The CDR3 sequence: CAISESSGLAGGWTQYF. The CDR3 coding sequence is TGTGCCATCAGTGAGTCCTCCGGACTAGCGGGAGGGTGGACCCAGTACTTC.

A few counts support this clonotype. The chain joins TRBV7-2 to TRBJ1-5, with 7 bases fitting TRBD1. The CDR3 extends over 17 amino acids. V lost 4 bases to trimming and J lost 3 bases; unmatched junction nucleotides: 12. Germline CDR1 is SGHTA and CDR2 is FQGNSA. This chain's CDR3 is CASSYLNRGPANQPQHF. In DNA, the CDR3 is TGTGCCAGCAGCTACTTAAACAGGGGACCTGCCAATCAGCCCCAGCATTTT.

This sequence joins TRBV7-2 and TRBJ2-5, with TRBD2 as a possible D gene (5 bases). The CDR3 runs 14 residues. V was trimmed by 6 bases and J by 2 bases, leaving 13 bases between them. Looked up from germline, CDR1 is SGHTA and CDR2 is FQGNSA. The chain's CDR3 is CASRYSVNQETQYF. The CDR3 DNA reads as TGTGCCAGCAGGTATAGCGTGAATCAAGAGACCCAGTACTTC.

This clonotype was observed many times. The J gene is TRBJ2-4, the V gene TRBV7-8; the D is unclear. Looked up from germline, CDR1 is SGHVS and CDR2 is FQNEAQ. The CDR3 is made up of 12 amino acids. V lost 5 bases to trimming and J lost 8 bases, with 10 bases between them. CDR3 nucleotides: TGTGCCAGCAGCCGAAGTCTGGACATTCAGTACTTC. This encodes CASSRSLDIQYF.

The rearrangement joins TRBV27 to TRBJ2-2, with a possible D match to TRBD1 (6 bases). The CDR3 contains 12 residues. Germline-derived CDR1 and CDR2 are MNHEY and SMNVEV (reference sequence). V dropped 7 bases and J dropped 5 bases, with 8 bases sitting between them. This CDR3 is CASTGVTGELFF. The CDR3 nucleotides read TGTGCCAGCACAGGGGTAACCGGGGAGCTGTTTTTT.

This clonotype has only a few counts. The rearrangement links TRBV29-1 to TRBJ2-7; 7 nucleotides match TRBD1. Trimming at V came to 7 bases and at J to 5 bases, leaving 14 bases not matched to a gene. CDR1 and CDR2 from the germline V gene are SQVTM and ANQGSEA. The CDR3 spans 14 residues. This chain's CDR3 is CSAQGVRGRHEQYF. CDR3 DNA: TGCAGCGCCCAGGGAGTTAGGGGGCGACACGAGCAGTACTTC.

The V call is TRBV5-1, the J call TRBJ2-7; maybe TRBD2 (6 bases). The V and J ends lost 4 bases and 0 bases respectively, with 20 bases between them. The CDR3 totals 17 residues. CDR1 is SGHRS and CDR2 is YFSETQ in the germline V gene. CDR3 DNA sequence: TGCGCCAGCAGCCCAGTAGGGTGGGGGGTCTACTCCTACGAGCAGTACTTC. Translated, it gives CASSPVGWGVYSYEQYF.

This clonotype was found many times. The chain carries TRBV12-3 or TRBV12-4 and TRBJ2-7; TRBD2 matches at 9 bases. The CDR3 covers 15 residues. Losses at the gene ends were 5 bases for V and 5 bases for J; bases not matched to a gene: 10. The CDR3 DNA is TGTGCCAGCAGTACACACTTAGCGGGAGTCCACGAGCAGTACTTC. Translation: CASSTHLAGVHEQYF.

This clonotype was detected only a few times. CDR3 region: CASNGWGNEKLFF. The CDR3, as DNA: TGTGCCAGCAATGGGTGGGGGAATGAAAAACTGTTTTTT. The V gene is TRBV6-1, the J gene TRBJ1-4, with D possibly TRBD1 on 5 matching bases. CDR3 length: 13 amino acids. Germline loops: CDR1 MNHNS, CDR2 SASEGT. The V gene lost 7 bases and the J gene lost 5 bases, with 11 bases spanning the gap.

This clonotype was seen a single time. The V call is TRBV7-8, the J call TRBJ2-1, with no clear D. Germline loops: CDR1 SGHVS, CDR2 FQNEAQ. The CDR3 sequence is 11 residues long. Trimming pared 1 base from V and 10 bases from J, leaving 5 bases between. The CDR3 region has the DNA TGTGCCAGCAGCTTAGTCTCCGAGCAGTTCTTC. It is translated as CASSLVSEQFF.

In this sample, this clonotype turned up many times. The chain recombines TRBV28 with TRBJ2-7; 8 nucleotides align to TRBD1. The V and J ends lost 8 bases and 6 bases, in that order; junction bases with no gene match: 12. The CDR3 is made up of 14 amino acids. Germline CDR1 MDHEN, CDR2 SYDVKM. The CDR3 loop reads CASHFGQGVGEQYF. DNA for the CDR3: TGTGCCAGCCACTTCGGACAGGGTGTGGGCGAGCAGTACTTC.

This clonotype turned up a few times. The rearrangement links TRBV3-1 to TRBJ1-6; D might be TRBD1 (6 bases). V shed 1 base and J shed 13 bases, with 20 bases lying between them. The CDR3 loop spans 16 amino acids. Germline V gene lookup returns CDR1 LGHDT and CDR2 YNNKEL (reference sequence). In DNA form, the CDR3 reads TGTGCCAGCAGCCAAGGGGGAGGACAGTCGTTTTCCCCCCTCCACTTT. This gives the protein CASSQGGGQSFSPLHF. The full variable domain, rest sourced from reference TRBV3-1 and TRBJ1-6, is DTAVSQTPKYLVTQMGNDKSIKCEQNLGHDTMYWYKQDSKKFLKIMFSYNNKELIINETVPNRFSPKSPDKAHLNLHINSLELGDSAVYFCASSQGGGQSFSPLHFGNGTRLTVT.

This clonotype was counted at least ten times. The chain carries TRBV6-1 and TRBJ2-7; tentatively, D is TRBD1 or TRBD2 (5 bases each). The CDR3 is 14 residues long. The ends were cut back, 5 bases at V and 1 base at J, with 12 bases in the middle. Germline lookup yields CDR1 MNHNS and CDR2 SASEGT. The CDR3 nucleotides read TGTGCCAGCAGTCCTCGTTGGGGGTCCTACGAGCAGTACTTC. This codes for CASSPRWGSYEQYF.

As regards this clonotype: This likely came from a read error, as a far larger clone is one base away. It is likely a read error, because the conserved phenylalanine at the end of the CDR3 is missing. The chain joins TRBV7-2 to TRBJ2-5, with D maybe TRBD1 (6 bases). V was shortened by 4 bases and J by 2 bases, with 11 bases between the two germline ends. Germline V lookup: CDR1 SGHTA, CDR2 FQGNSA. The CDR3 runs to 14 residues. CDR3 nucleotide sequence: TGTGCCAGCAGCTCCGGACAGCCACAAGAGACCCAGTACTCC. Protein sequence: CASSSGQPQETQYS.

The chain uses TRBV10-2 and TRBJ2-7; D uncertain. The V end was cut by 2 bases, the J end by 4 bases, with 15 bases between. This CDR3 has 15 residues. The germline CDR1 and CDR2 sequences are WSHSY and SAAADI. The CDR3, as DNA: TGCGCCAGCAGTGAGGGGCCACTCGCTTTGTACGAGCAGTACTTC. This gives the protein CASSEGPLALYEQYF.

This chain links TRBV7-9 with TRBJ1-2, with 9 bases lining up with TRBD1. The CDR3 sequence is 14 residues long. CDR1 and CDR2 (germline): SEHNR, FQNEAQ (reference sequence). After removal of 5 bases from V and 4 bases from J, the junction contained 5 bases not matched to a gene. CDR3 nucleotide sequence: TGTGCCAGCAGCCGGACAGGGGCTGTCTATGGCTACACCTTC. Protein sequence: CASSRTGAVYGYTF.

The table lists this clonotype with many counts. This chain links TRBV16 with TRBJ1-1, with D perhaps TRBD1 (6 bases). There are 15 residues in the CDR3. Germline CDR1 and CDR2: KGHSY and FQNENV. Trimming shortened V by 0 bases and J by 4 bases, and 12 bases separated the two germline ends. CDR3 DNA sequence: TGTGCCAGCAGCCAATCGGGACATGTTGGCACTGAAGCTTTCTTT. It specifies CASSQSGHVGTEAFF.